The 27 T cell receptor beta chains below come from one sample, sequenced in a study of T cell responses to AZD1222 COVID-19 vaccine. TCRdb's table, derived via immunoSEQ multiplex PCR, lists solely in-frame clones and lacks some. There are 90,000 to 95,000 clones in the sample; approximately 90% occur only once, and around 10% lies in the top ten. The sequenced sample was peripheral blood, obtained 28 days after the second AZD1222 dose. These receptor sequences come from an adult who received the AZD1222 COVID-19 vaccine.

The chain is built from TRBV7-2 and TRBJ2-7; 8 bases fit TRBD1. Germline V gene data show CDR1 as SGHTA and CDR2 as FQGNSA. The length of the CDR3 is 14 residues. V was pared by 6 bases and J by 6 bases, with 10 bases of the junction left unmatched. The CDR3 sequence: CASRPRTGTPEQYF. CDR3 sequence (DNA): TGTGCCAGCAGGCCACGGACAGGGACCCCCGAGCAGTACTTC.

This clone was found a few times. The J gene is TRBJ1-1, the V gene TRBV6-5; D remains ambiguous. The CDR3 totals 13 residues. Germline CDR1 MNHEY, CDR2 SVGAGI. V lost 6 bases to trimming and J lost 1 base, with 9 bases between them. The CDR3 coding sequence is TGTGCCAGCAGGTTCCAATGGAACACTGAAGCTTTCTTT. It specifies CASRFQWNTEAFF.

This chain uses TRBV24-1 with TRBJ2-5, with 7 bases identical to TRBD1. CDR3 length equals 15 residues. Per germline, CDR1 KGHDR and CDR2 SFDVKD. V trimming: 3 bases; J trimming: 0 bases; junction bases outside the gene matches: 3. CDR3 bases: TGTGCCACCAGTGATGGGGACAGTTACCAAGAGACCCAGTACTTC. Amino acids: CATSDGDSYQETQYF.

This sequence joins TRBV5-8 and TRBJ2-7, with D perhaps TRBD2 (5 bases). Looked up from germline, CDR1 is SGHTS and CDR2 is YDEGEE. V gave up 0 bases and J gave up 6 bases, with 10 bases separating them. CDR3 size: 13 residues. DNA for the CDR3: TGTGCCAGCAGCTTGGTTCGGGATCGCGAGCAGTACTTC. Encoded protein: CASSLVRDREQYF.

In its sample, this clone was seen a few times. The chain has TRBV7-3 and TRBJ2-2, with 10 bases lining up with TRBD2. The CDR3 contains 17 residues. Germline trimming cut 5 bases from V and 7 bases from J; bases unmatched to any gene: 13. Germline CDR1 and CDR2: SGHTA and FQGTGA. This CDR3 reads CASSPPGVAGGGGELFF. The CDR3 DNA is TGTGCCAGCAGCCCCCCCGGGGTAGCGGGGGGAGGCGGGGAGCTGTTTTTT.

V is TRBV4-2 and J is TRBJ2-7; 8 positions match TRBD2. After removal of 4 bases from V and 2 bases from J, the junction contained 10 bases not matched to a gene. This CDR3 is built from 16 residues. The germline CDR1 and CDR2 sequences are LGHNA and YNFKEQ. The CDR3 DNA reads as TGTGCCAGCAGCCCCCGAAGCGGGAGTTCCCCCTACGAGCAGTACTTC. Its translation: CASSPRSGSSPYEQYF.

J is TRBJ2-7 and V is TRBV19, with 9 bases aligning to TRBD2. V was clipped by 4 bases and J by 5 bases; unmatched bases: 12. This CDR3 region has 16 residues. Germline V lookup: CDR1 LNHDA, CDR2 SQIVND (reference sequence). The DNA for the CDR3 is TGTGCCAGTAGTACCGCGGGCGGGAGGGGGAACGACGAGCAGTACTTC. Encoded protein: CASSTAGGRGNDEQYF.

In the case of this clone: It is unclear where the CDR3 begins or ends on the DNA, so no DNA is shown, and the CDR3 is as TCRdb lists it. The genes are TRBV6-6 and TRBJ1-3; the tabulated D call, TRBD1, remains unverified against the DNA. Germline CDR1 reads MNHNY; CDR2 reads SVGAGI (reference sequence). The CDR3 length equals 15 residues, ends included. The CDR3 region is CASSSSGQGTNTIYF.

CDR3 in amino acids: CASSQAGEQAPYNEQFF. The DNA for the CDR3 is TGTGCCAGCAGCCAAGCGGGGGAGCAGGCCCCCTACAATGAGCAGTTCTTC. V usage is TRBV3-1 (or the pseudogene TRBV3-2) and J usage is TRBJ2-1, with D tentatively TRBD2 (6 bases). The V end lost 1 base, the J end lost 2 bases, and 15 bases lay between the germline ends. The CDR3 is made up of 17 amino acids. Germline CDR1 is LGHDT and CDR2 is YNNKEL (reference sequence).

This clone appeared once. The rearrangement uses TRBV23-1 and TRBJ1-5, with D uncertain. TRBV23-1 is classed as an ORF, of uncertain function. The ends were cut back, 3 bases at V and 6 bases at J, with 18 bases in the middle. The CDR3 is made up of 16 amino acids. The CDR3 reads CASSHSFGEVGQPQHF. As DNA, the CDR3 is TGCGCCAGCAGTCACTCATTCGGGGAAGTCGGTCAGCCCCAGCATTTT.

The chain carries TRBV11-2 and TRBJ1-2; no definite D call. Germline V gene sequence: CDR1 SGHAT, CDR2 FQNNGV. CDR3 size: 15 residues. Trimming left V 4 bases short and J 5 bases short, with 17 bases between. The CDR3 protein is CASSSLLGSEYGYTF. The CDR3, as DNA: TGTGCCAGCAGCTCCCTTTTAGGGAGCGAGTATGGCTACACCTTC. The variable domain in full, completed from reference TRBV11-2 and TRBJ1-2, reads EAGVAQSPRYKIIEKRQSVAFWCNPISGHATLYWYQQILGQGPKLLIQFQNNGVVDDSQLPKDRFSAERLKGVDSTLKIQPAKLEDSAVYLCASSSLLGSEYGYTFGSGTRLTVV.

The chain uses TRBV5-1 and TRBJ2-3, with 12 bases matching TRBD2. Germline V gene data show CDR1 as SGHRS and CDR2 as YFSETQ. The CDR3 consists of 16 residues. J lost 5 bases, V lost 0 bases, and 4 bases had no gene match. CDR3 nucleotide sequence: TGCGCCAGCAGCTTGGTGTCTAGCGGGGGGGAAGATACGCAGTATTTT. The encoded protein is CASSLVSSGGEDTQYF. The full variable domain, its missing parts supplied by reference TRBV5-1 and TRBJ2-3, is KAGVTQTPRYLIKTRGQQVTLSCSPISGHRSVSWYQQTPGQGLQFLFEYFSETQRNKGNFPGRFSGRQFSNSRSEMNVSTLELGDSALYLCASSLVSSGGEDTQYFGPGTRLTVL.

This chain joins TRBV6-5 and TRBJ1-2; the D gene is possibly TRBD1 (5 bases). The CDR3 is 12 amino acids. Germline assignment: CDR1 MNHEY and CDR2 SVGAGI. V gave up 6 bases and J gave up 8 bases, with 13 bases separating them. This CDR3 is CASSREGWGYTF. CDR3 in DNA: TGTGCCAGCAGCCGCGAGGGGTGGGGCTACACCTTC.

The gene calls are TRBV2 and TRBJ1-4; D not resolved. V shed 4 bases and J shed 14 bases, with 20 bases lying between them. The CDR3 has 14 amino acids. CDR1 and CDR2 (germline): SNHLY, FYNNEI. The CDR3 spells CASSVYEGYGTLFF. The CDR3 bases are TGTGCCAGCAGTGTCTATGAGGGTTACGGAACTCTGTTTTTT.

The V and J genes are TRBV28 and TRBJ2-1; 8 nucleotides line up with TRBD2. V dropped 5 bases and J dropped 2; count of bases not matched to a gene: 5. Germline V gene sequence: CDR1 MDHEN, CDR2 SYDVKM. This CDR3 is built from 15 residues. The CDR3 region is CASSRLATPYNEQFF. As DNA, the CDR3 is TGTGCCAGCAGTCGACTAGCGACCCCCTACAATGAGCAGTTCTTC.

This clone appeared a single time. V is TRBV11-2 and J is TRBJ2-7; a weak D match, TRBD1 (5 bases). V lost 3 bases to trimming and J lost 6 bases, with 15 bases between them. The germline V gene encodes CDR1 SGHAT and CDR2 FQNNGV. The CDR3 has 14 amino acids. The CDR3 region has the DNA TGTGCCAGCAGCTTGACAGTCCGACACGGCGAGCAGTACTTC. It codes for CASSLTVRHGEQYF.

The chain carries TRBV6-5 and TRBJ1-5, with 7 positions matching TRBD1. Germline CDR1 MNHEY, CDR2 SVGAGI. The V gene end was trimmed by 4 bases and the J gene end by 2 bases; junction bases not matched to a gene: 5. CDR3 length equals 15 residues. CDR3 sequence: CASSSTGHGNQPQHF. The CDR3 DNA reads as TGTGCCAGCAGTTCGACAGGGCATGGCAATCAGCCCCAGCATTTT.

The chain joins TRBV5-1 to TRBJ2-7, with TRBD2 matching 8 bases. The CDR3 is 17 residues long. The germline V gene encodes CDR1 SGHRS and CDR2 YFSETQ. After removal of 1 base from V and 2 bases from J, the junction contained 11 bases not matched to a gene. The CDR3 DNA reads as TGCGCCAGCAGCTTGATTTTAGGTAGCGGGGATACCTACGAGCAGTACTTC. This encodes CASSLILGSGDTYEQYF.

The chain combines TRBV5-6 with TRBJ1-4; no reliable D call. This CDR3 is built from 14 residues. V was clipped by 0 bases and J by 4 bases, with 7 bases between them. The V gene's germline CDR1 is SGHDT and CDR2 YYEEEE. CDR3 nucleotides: TGTGCCAGCAGCTTGGTTGCTAATAATGAAAAACTGTTTTTT. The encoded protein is CASSLVANNEKLFF.

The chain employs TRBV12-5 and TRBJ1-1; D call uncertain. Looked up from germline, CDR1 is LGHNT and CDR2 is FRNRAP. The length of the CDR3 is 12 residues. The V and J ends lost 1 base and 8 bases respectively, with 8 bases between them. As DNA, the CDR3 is TGTGCTAGTGGTTTGGCCCGATCCGAAGCTTTCTTT. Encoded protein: CASGLARSEAFF.

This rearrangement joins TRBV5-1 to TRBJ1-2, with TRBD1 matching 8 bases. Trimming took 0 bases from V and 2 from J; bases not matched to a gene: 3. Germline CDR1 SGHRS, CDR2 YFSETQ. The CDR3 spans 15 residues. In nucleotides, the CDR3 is TGCGCCAGCAGCTTGGACCGACAGGGGAACTATGGCTACACCTTC. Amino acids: CASSLDRQGNYGYTF.

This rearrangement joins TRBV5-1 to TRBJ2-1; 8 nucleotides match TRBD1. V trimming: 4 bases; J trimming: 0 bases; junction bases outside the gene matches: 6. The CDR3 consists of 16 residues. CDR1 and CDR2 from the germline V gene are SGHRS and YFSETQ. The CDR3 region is CASSPGQGASYNEQFF. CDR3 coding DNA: TGCGCCAGCAGCCCTGGACAGGGCGCCTCCTACAATGAGCAGTTCTTC.

DNA of the CDR3: TGTGCCAGCAGTAGACAGGGTCGGAATGAGCAGTTCTTC. Its translation: CASSRQGRNEQFF. The chain is built from TRBV28 and TRBJ2-1, with 7 bases identical to TRBD1. CDR3 length: 13 residues. J gave up 7 bases and V 5 bases, and 5 bases lay outside the gene matches. In germline, CDR1 is MDHEN, CDR2 SYDVKM.

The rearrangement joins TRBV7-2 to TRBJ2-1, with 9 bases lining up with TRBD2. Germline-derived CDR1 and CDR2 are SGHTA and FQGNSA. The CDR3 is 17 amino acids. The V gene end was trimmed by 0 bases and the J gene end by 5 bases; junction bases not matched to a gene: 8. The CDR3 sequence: CASSLASLTSGNNEQFF. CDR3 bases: TGTGCCAGCAGCTTAGCGAGTCTGACTAGCGGCAACAATGAGCAGTTCTTC. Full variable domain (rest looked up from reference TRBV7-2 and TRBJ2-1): GAGVSQSPSNKVTEKGKDVELRCDPISGHTALYWYRQSLGQGLEFLIYFQGNSAPDKSGLPSDRFSAERTGGSVSTLTIQRTQQEDSAVYLCASSLASLTSGNNEQFFGPGTRLTVL.

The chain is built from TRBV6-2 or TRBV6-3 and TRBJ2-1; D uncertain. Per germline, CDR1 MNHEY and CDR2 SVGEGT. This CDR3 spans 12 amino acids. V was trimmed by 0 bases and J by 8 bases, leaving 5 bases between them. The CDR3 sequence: CASSYSVYEQFF. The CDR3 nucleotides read TGTGCCAGCAGTTACTCGGTCTATGAGCAGTTCTTC.

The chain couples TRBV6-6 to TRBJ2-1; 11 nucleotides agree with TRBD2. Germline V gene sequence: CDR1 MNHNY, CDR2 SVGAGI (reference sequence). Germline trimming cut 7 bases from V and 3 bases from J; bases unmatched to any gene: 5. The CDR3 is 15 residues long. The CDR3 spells CASKTSGDVYNEQFF. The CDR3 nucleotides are TGTGCCAGCAAGACTAGCGGGGACGTCTACAATGAGCAGTTCTTC.

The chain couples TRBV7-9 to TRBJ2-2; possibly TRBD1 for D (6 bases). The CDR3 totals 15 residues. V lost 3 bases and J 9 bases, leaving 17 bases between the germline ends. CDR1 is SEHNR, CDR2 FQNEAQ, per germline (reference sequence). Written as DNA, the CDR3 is TGTGCCAGCAGCTTGTCAGGGGCGTTTGGCAGGGAGCTGTTTTTT. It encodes CASSLSGAFGRELFF.